The present T cell receptor beta chain was sequenced within a study of regulatory and conventional T cells in RAG deficiency. CDR1 is SGDLS and CDR2 is YYNGEE in the germline V gene. With 3 bases removed from V and 7 bases from J, the gap between germline ends came to 17 bases. The CDR3 totals 14 residues. Measured with immunoSEQ multiplex PCR; TCRdb has only the in-frame clones, and not every one. The sample contains tens of thousands of clones, about 93% of which appear only once. Regulatory T cells were sorted from blood as CD4+ CD25-high CD127-low cells. The sample was also linked to a second study, of regulatory T cells. This second report adds: The PCR used 52 TRBV and 13 TRBJ primers. In patients, unique TRB V-J pairs were restricted and V/J usage skewed, especially in Tregs.

The TCR sequence derives from a human donor in good health. The chain has TRBV9 and TRBJ2-7; perhaps TRBD1 as D (5 bases). Sequencing was done on a sample of Tregs sorted from blood. The DNA for the CDR3 is TGTGCCAGCAGCGGGGGCCCCCTGATGGAGGAGCAGTACTTC. Its translation is CASSGGPLMEEQYF.